This note documents a single T cell receptor (beta chain) sequence. The data were taken from a study of T cells after yellow fever vaccination. A single record per CDR3 protein comes from TCRdb applying MiXCR to the 5' RACE reads. The table records some 560,000 distinct CDR3 sequences, around 21% of them present only once. From germline, CDR1 is DFQATT and CDR2 SNEGSKA (reference sequence). The trim removed 3 bases at V and 3 bases at J, leaving 7 bases unmatched. This CDR3 has 16 amino acids. This rearrangement joins TRBV20-1 to TRBJ2-1, with 11 positions matching TRBD2. The sequencing used PBMCs, collected 15 days after the yellow fever booster vaccination. The clonotype was recovered from a young man who received the YFV17D yellow fever vaccine. The CDR3 nucleotides are TGCAGTGCTAGGGAAGGGACTAGCGGAAACTACAATGAGCAGTTCTTC. This sequence encodes CSAREGTSGNYNEQFF.